Listed below are T cell receptor beta chains from one sample, sequenced in a study of Ad26.COV2.S vaccination and SARS-CoV-2 variants. Sequenced by immunoSEQ multiplex PCR; TCRdb stores in-frame clones only, minus some. This table has about 420,000 clones, approximately 88% appearing once. Here the sequenced sample was peripheral blood, taken in a trial of Ad26.COV2.S vaccine versus placebo. The receptors shown here come from a person between 18 and 60 years old who received the Ad26.COV2.S COVID-19 vaccine or a placebo. The CDR3 runs from the conserved cysteine through the conserved F or W. Fields, in order: J gene, V gene, D gene, clone size, CDR3 protein. The D gene is left open where the match is weak. Expanded clones get a size class; other rows say once, few or many, or leave the size out.

J: TRBJ2-1; V: TRBV4-2; D: .; size: .; CDR3: CASSQDPGPGINEQFF
J: TRBJ2-2; V: TRBV2; D: TRBD1; size: .; CDR3: CASSDWVGGGTGELFF
J: TRBJ2-1; V: TRBV11-2; D: .; size: .; CDR3: CASSLGLSYNEQFF
J: TRBJ1-4; V: TRBV3-1/TRBV3-2; D: .; size: .; CDR3: CASSRQPQQEKLFF
J: TRBJ1-4; V: TRBV6-1; D: .; size: .; CDR3: CASSEAEETNEKLFF
J: TRBJ2-1; V: TRBV5-1; D: TRBD2; size: .; CDR3: CASSLWRGDLRSYNEQFF
J: TRBJ2-3; V: TRBV6-2/TRBV6-3; D: .; size: .; CDR3: CASSYWDAGTLGTQYF
J: TRBJ2-5; V: TRBV4-1; D: .; size: .; CDR3: CASSHSPGQLETQYF
J: TRBJ2-3; V: TRBV27; D: .; size: .; CDR3: CASRTRLGDTQYF
J: TRBJ2-7; V: TRBV7-2; D: TRBD1; size: once; CDR3: CASSIRDRGGYEQYF
J: TRBJ2-5; V: TRBV2; D: .; size: .; CDR3: CASSGAILGHRTQYF
J: TRBJ1-6; V: TRBV6-5; D: TRBD1; size: few; CDR3: CASSYFRDRGNSPLHF
J: TRBJ2-3; V: TRBV7-2; D: .; size: .; CDR3: CASSLGPSTDTQYF
J: TRBJ1-5; V: TRBV4-2; D: .; size: once; CDR3: CASSQASGLYQPQHF
J: TRBJ1-5; V: TRBV3-1/TRBV3-2; D: .; size: .; CDR3: CASSQGSNQPQHF
J: TRBJ1-2; V: TRBV7-6; D: TRBD1; size: .; CDR3: CASSPRGTGESYGYTF
J: TRBJ2-1; V: TRBV4-1; D: TRBD2; size: .; CDR3: CASSPSGSSGANNEQFF
J: TRBJ2-3; V: TRBV5-4; D: TRBD2; size: .; CDR3: CASSLGGLAADTQYF
J: TRBJ2-3; V: TRBV5-4; D: .; size: .; CDR3: CASSPRRGGTDTQYF
J: TRBJ2-3; V: TRBV3-1/TRBV3-2; D: TRBD2; size: .; CDR3: CASSQGKTSGTSDTQYF
J: TRBJ1-1; V: TRBV9; D: .; size: once; CDR3: CASSVRPKGTEAFF
J: TRBJ2-3; V: TRBV7-2; D: .; size: .; CDR3: CASSSRLASDTQYF
J: TRBJ1-2; V: TRBV7-9; D: .; size: .; CDR3: CASSLALHGYTF
J: TRBJ1-5; V: TRBV4-1; D: .; size: once; CDR3: CASSQAQIRGGVNQPQHF
J: TRBJ2-1; V: TRBV9; D: TRBD2; size: .; CDR3: CASSADSGAYNEQFF
J: TRBJ2-2; V: TRBV11-3; D: .; size: .; CDR3: CASSLGRSDTGELFF
J: TRBJ2-7; V: TRBV19; D: TRBD1; size: .; CDR3: CASSSGTGFSEQYF
J: TRBJ2-1; V: TRBV28; D: TRBD2; size: .; CDR3: CASSSRLAGEYNEQFF
J: TRBJ2-1; V: TRBV19; D: .; size: .; CDR3: CASSIGGKSYNEQFF